This TCR beta chain is drawn from a study of CD8+CD57+ T cells in acquired aplastic anemia. Study summary: Recorded DNA amounts for sorted CD4+ and CD8+ cells had an average of around 3.5 ug.

TCR beta VDJ combinations and CDR3 sequences were profiled from genomic DNA. TCRdb redid the calling of the reads with MiXCR, one entry per CDR3 protein. Of about 160,000 distinct CDR3 sequences listed, more than 45% are singletons. Trimming left V 5 bases short and J 8 bases short, with 12 bases between. Germline CDR1 MNHEY, CDR2 SMNVEV (reference sequence). This CDR3 spans 12 amino acids. The patients chosen for sequencing had shown expansion of CD8+CD57+ cells (detected by flow cytometry). This TCR came from a human donor with aplastic anemia. The chain couples TRBV27 to TRBJ1-1; no clear D gene. Sequenced: sorted CD4+, CD8+, or CD8+CD57+ T cells (not recorded which) from PBMCs. CDR3 sequence: CASSQSGDEAFF. The CDR3 coding sequence is TGTGCCAGCAGTCAATCGGGAGACGAAGCTTTCTTT.